This T cell receptor (beta chain) was sequenced in a study of blood T cell repertoires in COVID-19. The ends were cut back, 1 base at V and 4 bases at J, with 16 bases in the middle. This CDR3 spans 16 amino acids. Per germline, CDR1 SGHTA and CDR2 FQGNSA. The protocol was immunoSEQ multiplex PCR, while the TCRdb copy is restricted to in-frame clones and leaves out a portion. The repertoire consists of approximately 170,000 clones, with about 85% occurring once and the leading ten covering 6.9%. The sequence came from an elderly man with COVID-19, enrolled during active disease. Sequenced sample: peripheral blood. This chain links TRBV7-2 with TRBJ1-1; D is perhaps TRBD1 (5 bases). CDR3 nucleotides: TGTGCCAGCAGCTTAGACGGCGCAGGGTGGGGCACTGAAGCTTTCTTT. It codes for CASSLDGAGWGTEAFF. Variable domain in full (rest from reference TRBV7-2 and TRBJ1-1): GAGVSQSPSNKVTEKGKDVELRCDPISGHTALYWYRQSLGQGLEFLIYFQGNSAPDKSGLPSDRFSAERTGGSVSTLTIQRTQQEDSAVYLCASSLDGAGWGTEAFFGQGTRLTVV.